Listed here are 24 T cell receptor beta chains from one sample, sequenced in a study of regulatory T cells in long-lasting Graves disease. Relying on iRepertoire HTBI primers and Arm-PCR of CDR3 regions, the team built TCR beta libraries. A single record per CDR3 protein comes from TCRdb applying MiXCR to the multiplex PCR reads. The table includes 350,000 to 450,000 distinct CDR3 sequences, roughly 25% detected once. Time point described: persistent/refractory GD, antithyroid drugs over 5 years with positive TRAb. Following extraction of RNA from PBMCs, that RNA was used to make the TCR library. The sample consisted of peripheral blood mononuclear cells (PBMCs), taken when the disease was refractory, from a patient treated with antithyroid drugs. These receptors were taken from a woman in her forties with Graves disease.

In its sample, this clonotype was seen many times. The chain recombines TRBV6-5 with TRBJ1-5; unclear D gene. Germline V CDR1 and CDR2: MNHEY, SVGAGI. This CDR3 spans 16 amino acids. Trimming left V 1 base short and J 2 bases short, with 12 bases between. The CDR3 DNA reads TGTGCCAGCAGTTACTGGGTCTATGGGGGCAATCAGCCCCAGCATTTT. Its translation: CASSYWVYGGNQPQHF.

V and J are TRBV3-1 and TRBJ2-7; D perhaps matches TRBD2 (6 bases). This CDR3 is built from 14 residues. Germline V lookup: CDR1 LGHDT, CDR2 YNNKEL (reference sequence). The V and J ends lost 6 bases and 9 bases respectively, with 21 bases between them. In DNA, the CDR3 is TGTGCCAGCAGTCTAGCTCAAATTAAGGGAGGGCAGTACTTC. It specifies CASSLAQIKGGQYF.

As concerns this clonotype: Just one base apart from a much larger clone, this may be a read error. CDR3: CASSYGQGVRRETQYF. CDR3 DNA sequence: TGTGCCAGCAGTTATGGACAGGGGGTTAGGCGAGAGACCCAGTACTTC. The chain is built from TRBV6-5 and TRBJ2-5, with 10 bases fitting TRBD1. From germline, CDR1 is MNHEY and CDR2 SVGAGI. This CDR3 is 16 amino acids long. Trimming removed 3 bases from V and 4 bases from J; junction bases left unmatched: 8.

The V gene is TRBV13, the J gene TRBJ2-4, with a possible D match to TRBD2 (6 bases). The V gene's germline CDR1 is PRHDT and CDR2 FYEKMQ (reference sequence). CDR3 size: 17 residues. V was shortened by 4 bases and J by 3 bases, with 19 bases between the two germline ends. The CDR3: CASSSLRAGRIKNIQYF. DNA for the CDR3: TGTGCCAGCAGCTCGCTCCGGGCGGGAAGGATCAAAAACATTCAGTACTTC.

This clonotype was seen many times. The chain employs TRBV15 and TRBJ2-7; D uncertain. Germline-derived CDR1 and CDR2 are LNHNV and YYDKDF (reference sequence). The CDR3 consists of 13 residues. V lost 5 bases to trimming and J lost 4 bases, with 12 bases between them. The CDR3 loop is CATSHSSGYEQYF. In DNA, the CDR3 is TGTGCCACCAGCCACTCCTCGGGTTACGAGCAGTACTTC.

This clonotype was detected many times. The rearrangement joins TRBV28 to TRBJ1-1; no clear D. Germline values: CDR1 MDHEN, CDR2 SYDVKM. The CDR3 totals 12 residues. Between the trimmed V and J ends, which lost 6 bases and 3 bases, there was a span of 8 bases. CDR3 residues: CASSLGYTEAFF. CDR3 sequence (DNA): TGTGCCAGCAGCTTAGGATACACTGAAGCTTTCTTT.

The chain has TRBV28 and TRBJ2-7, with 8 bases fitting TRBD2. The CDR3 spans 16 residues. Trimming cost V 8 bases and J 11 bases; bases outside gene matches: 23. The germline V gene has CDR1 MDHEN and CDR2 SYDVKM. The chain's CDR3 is CASSPRPGLGGANEYF. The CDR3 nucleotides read TGTGCCAGCTCACCTAGGCCGGGACTAGGAGGAGCGAACGAGTACTTC.

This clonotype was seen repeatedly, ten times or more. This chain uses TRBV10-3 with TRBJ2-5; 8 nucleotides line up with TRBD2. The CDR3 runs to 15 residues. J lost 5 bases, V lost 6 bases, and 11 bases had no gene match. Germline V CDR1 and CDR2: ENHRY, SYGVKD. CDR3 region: CAISGSSGMKETQYF. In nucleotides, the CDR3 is TGTGCCATCAGCGGGAGTAGCGGGATGAAGGAGACCCAGTACTTC.

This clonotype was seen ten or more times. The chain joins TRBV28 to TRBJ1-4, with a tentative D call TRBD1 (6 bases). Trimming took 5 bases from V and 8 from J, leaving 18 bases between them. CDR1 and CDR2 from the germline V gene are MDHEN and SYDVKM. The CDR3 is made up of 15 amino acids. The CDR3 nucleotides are TGTGCCAGCAGTCCCCTGAGGGGGAAAGAGGAAAAACTGTTTTTT. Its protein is CASSPLRGKEEKLFF.

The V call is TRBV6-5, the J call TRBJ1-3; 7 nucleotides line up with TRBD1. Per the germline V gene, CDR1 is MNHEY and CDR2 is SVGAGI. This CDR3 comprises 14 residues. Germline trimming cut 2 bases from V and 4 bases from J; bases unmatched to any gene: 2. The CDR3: CASSYRGHGNTIYF. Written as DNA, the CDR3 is TGTGCCAGCAGTTACAGGGGGCACGGAAACACCATATATTTT.

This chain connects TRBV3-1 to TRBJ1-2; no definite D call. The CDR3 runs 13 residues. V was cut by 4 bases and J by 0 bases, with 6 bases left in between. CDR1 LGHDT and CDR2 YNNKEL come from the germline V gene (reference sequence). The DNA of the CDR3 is TGTGCCAGCAGCCTAGTCGCTAACTATGGCTACACCTTC. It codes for CASSLVANYGYTF.

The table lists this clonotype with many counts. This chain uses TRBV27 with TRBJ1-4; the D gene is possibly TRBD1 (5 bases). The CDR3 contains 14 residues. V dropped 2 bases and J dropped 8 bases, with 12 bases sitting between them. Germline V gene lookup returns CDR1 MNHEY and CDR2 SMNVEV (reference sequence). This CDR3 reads CASSLNFGGEKLFF. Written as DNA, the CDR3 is TGTGCCAGCAGTTTAAACTTTGGGGGAGAAAAACTGTTTTTT.

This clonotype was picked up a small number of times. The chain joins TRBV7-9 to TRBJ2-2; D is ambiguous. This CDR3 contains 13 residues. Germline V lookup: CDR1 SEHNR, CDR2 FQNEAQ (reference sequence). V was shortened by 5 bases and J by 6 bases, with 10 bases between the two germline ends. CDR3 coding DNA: TGTGCCAGCAGCGCCGCCGGTGCCGGGGAGCTGTTTTTT. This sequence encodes CASSAAGAGELFF.

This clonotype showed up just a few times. DNA of the CDR3: TGTGCCAGCTCACCATGGAATTCACCCCTCCACTTT. Translating gives CASSPWNSPLHF. The chain couples TRBV18 to TRBJ1-6; D is ambiguous. The CDR3 loop spans 12 amino acids. Germline values: CDR1 KGHSH, CDR2 LQKENI. Trimming removed 2 bases from V and 7 bases from J, with 3 bases in between.

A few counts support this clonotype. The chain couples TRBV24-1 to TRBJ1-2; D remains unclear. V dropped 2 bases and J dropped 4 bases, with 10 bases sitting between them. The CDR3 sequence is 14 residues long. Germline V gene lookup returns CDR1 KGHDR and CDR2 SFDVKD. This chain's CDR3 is CATSDSLNPYGYTF. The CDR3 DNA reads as TGTGCCACCAGTGATTCCCTTAATCCCTATGGCTACACCTTC.

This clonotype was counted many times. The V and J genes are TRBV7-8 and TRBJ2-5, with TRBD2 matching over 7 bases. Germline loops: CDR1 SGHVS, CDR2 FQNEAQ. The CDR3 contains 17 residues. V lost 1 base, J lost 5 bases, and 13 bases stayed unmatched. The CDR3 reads CASSLVRLAAAGETQYF. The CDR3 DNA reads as TGTGCCAGCAGCTTAGTTAGGCTAGCGGCAGCTGGGGAGACCCAGTACTTC.

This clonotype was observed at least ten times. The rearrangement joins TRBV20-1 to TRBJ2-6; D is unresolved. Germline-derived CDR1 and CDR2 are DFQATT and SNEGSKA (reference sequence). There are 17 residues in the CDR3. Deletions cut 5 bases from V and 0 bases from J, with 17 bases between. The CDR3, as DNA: TGCAGTGCTCCCCAAGGTATCAGCATCTCTGGGGCCAACGTCCTGACTTTC. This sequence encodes CSAPQGISISGANVLTF.

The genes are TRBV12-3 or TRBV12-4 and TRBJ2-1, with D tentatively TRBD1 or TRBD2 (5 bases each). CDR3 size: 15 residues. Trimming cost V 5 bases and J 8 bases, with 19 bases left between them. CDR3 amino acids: CASSPVGTVLHEQFF. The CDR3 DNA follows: TGTGCCAGCAGTCCAGTCGGGACGGTCCTCCATGAGCAGTTCTTC.

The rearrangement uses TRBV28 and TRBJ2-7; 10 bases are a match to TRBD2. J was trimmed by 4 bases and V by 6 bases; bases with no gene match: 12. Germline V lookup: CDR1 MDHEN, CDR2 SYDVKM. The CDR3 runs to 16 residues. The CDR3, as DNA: TGTGCCAGCAGAGCAGTTTGGGGACTAGCGCGGTACGAGCAGTACTTC. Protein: CASRAVWGLARYEQYF.

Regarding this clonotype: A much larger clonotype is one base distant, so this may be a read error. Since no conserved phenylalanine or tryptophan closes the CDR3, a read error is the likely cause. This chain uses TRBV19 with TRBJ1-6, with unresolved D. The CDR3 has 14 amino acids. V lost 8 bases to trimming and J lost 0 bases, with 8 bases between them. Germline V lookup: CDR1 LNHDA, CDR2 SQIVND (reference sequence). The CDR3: CASHPGSYNSPLHL. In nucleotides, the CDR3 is TGTGCCAGTCACCCGGGCTCCTATAATTCACCCCTCCACCTT.

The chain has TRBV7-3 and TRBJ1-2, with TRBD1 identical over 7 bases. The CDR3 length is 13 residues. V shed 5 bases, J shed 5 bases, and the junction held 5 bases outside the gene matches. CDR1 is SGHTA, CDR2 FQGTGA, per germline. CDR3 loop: CASSRDRGYGYTF. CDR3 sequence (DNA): TGTGCCAGCAGCCGGGACAGAGGGTATGGCTACACCTTC.

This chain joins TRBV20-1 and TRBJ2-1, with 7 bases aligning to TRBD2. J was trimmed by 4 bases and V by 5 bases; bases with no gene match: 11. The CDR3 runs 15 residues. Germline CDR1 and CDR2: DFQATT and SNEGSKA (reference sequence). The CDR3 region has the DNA TGCAGTGCTCAGGCAGCGGGACGGATTTACAATGAGCAGTTCTTC. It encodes CSAQAAGRIYNEQFF.

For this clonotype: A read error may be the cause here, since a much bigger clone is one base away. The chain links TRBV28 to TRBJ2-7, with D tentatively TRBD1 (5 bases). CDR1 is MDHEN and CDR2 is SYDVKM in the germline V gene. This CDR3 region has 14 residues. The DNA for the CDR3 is TGTGCCGGCAGTTTGGGCAGGGCGTGGGGCGAGCAGTACTTC. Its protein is CAGSLGRAWGEQYF.

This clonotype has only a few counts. The CDR3 spells CASSPTVKGRGSTEAFF. The CDR3 coding sequence is TGTGCCAGCAGCCCGACCGTGAAGGGGCGGGGGAGCACTGAAGCTTTCTTT. The chain employs TRBV7-3 and TRBJ1-1; possibly TRBD1 for D (5 bases). The CDR3 runs 17 residues. Germline CDR1 is SGHTA and CDR2 is FQGTGA. V gave up 5 bases and J gave up 4 bases, with 23 bases separating them.